The 11 T cell receptor beta chains reported below all come from one sample, sequenced in a study of T cells in narcolepsy. The assay was immunoSEQ multiplex PCR, and TCRdb's table has in-frame clones only and misses some. Of tens of thousands of clones in the sample, about four fifths were seen once. Sequences were obtained from CD45RA- memory CD4+ T cells from PBMCs. These receptors were taken from a human donor with narcolepsy.

The chain is built from TRBV6-5 and TRBJ1-3; D gene ambiguous. Trimming removed 3 bases from V and 2 bases from J, with 8 bases in between. This CDR3 spans 14 amino acids. Germline CDR1 and CDR2: MNHEY and SVGAGI. CDR3 bases: TGTGCCAGCAGTTATCAGCCAGCTGGAAACACCATATATTTT. Translating gives CASSYQPAGNTIYF.

The chain carries TRBV27 and TRBJ1-4; a possible D gene is TRBD1 (6 bases). From germline, CDR1 is MNHEY and CDR2 SMNVEV (reference sequence). This CDR3 is 15 amino acids long. Trimming removed 4 bases from V and 4 bases from J, with 13 bases in between. As DNA, the CDR3 is TGTGCCAGCAGTTGGGGGGGGGCTAGTAATGAAAAACTGTTTTTT. Protein: CASSWGGASNEKLFF.

This clone was counted only a few times. CDR3 region: CASSLGLRGRRDSPLHF. The CDR3 DNA sequence: TGTGCCAGCAGCTTGGGCCTCCGGGGGCGAAGGGATTCACCCCTCCACTTT. J is TRBJ1-6 and V is TRBV7-6, with a weak D call TRBD1 (6 bases). Trimming stripped 3 bases from V and 8 bases from J, with 20 bases between. The germline V gene has CDR1 SGHVS and CDR2 FNYEAQ. The CDR3 has 17 residues. Drawing the rest from reference TRBV7-6 and TRBJ1-6, the complete variable domain is GAGVSQSPRYKVTKRGQDVALRCDPISGHVSLYWYRQALGQGPEFLTYFNYEAQQDKSGLPNDRFSAERPEGSISTLTIQRTEQRDSAMYRCASSLGLRGRRDSPLHFGNGTRLTVT.

V gene TRBV6-5 combines with J gene TRBJ1-2; D uncertain. The germline V gene has CDR1 MNHEY and CDR2 SVGAGI. Deletions cut 5 bases from V and 4 bases from J, with 11 bases between. The CDR3 runs to 13 residues. The CDR3 sequence is CASSTRLAYGYTF. CDR3 DNA sequence: TGTGCCAGCAGTACTCGACTGGCCTATGGCTACACCTTC.

The chain uses TRBV28 and TRBJ2-5; 10 bases align to TRBD1. CDR1 and CDR2 from the germline V gene are MDHEN and SYDVKM. The V gene end was trimmed by 2 bases and the J gene end by 3 bases; junction bases not matched to a gene: 3. The CDR3 runs 15 residues. CDR3 loop: CASSLRTGGKETQYF. DNA of the CDR3: TGTGCCAGCAGTTTAAGGACAGGGGGAAAAGAGACCCAGTACTTC.

V gene TRBV6-1 combines with J gene TRBJ2-3; 7 bases match TRBD2. V was pared by 7 bases and J by 6 bases, with 13 bases of the junction left unmatched. This CDR3 is 15 amino acids long. Germline lookup yields CDR1 MNHNS and CDR2 SASEGT. CDR3 region: CASTKVAGGFDTQYF. DNA for the CDR3: TGTGCCAGCACGAAGGTAGCGGGTGGGTTTGATACGCAGTATTTT.

V usage is TRBV7-6 and J usage is TRBJ2-5; TRBD2 agrees at 9 bases. The CDR3 is 15 amino acids. The ends lost 1 base at V and 2 bases at J; junction bases unmatched: 2. Germline V gives CDR1 SGHVS, CDR2 FNYEAQ. CDR3 residues: CASSLGAGGQETQYF. CDR3 DNA sequence: TGTGCCAGCAGCTTAGGAGCGGGGGGTCAAGAGACCCAGTACTTC.

V gene TRBV7-6 combines with J gene TRBJ1-4, with D tentatively TRBD1 (5 bases). Trimming left V 2 bases short and J 4 bases short, with 8 bases between. Germline V gene sequence: CDR1 SGHVS, CDR2 FNYEAQ. This CDR3 spans 14 amino acids. This chain's CDR3 is CASSLPGFNEKLFF. The CDR3 coding sequence is TGTGCCAGCAGCTTACCAGGGTTTAATGAAAAACTGTTTTTT.

The chain links TRBV7-2 to TRBJ2-5; tentatively, D is TRBD2 (6 bases). The V gene's germline CDR1 is SGHTA and CDR2 FQGNSA. V shed 5 bases and J shed 9 bases, with 25 bases lying between them. This CDR3 has 16 residues. CDR3 nucleotide sequence: TGTGCCAGCAGCCAGGGAGGCAGACTTAGTCAGAAGGCCCAGTACTTC. The encoded protein is CASSQGGRLSQKAQYF. The full variable domain, with the rest looked up from reference TRBV7-2 and TRBJ2-5, is GAGVSQSPSNKVTEKGKDVELRCDPISGHTALYWYRQSLGQGLEFLIYFQGNSAPDKSGLPSDRFSAERTGGSVSTLTIQRTQQEDSAVYLCASSQGGRLSQKAQYFGPGTRLLVL.

A few counts support this clone. The V call is TRBV7-2, the J call TRBJ2-1; D is unresolved. The CDR3 is made up of 11 amino acids. V lost 1 base and J 9 bases, leaving 4 bases between the germline ends. Germline V lookup: CDR1 SGHTA, CDR2 FQGNSA. In DNA, the CDR3 is TGTGCCAGCAGCTTAGTAGTTGAGCAGTTCTTC. As protein: CASSLVVEQFF.

The V and J genes are TRBV9 and TRBJ2-3, with D tentatively TRBD1 (5 bases). CDR1 and CDR2 from the germline V gene are SGDLS and YYNGEE. Trimming left V 0 bases short and J 5 bases short, with 16 bases between. The CDR3 consists of 16 residues. The CDR3 sequence: CASSVAASAQGDTQYF. The CDR3 nucleotides read TGTGCCAGCAGCGTAGCGGCGTCGGCCCAGGGAGATACGCAGTATTTT.